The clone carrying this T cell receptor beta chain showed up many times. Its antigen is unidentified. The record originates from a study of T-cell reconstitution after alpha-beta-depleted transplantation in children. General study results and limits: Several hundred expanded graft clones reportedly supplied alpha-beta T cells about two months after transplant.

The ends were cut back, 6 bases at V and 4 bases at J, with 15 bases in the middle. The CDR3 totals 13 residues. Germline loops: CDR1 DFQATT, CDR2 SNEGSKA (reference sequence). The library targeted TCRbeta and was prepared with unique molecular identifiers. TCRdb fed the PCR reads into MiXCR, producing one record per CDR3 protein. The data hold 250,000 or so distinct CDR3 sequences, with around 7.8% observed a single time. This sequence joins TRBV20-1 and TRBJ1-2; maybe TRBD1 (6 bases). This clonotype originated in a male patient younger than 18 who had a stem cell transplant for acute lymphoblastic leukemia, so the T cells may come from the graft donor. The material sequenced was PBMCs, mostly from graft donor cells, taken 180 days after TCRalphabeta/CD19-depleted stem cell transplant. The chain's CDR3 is CSATSGASYGYTF. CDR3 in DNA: TGCAGTGCAACTTCAGGGGCCTCCTATGGCTACACCTTC.